This T cell receptor (beta chain) was obtained from a study of T-cell reconstitution after alpha-beta-depleted transplantation in children. Findings of the study overall: In patients about two months after transplant, alpha-beta T cells reportedly arose from several hundred expanded graft clones. Surviving recipient T cells and thymic progenitors underlay high day-60 TCRbeta diversity in some patients. Newly produced T cells mostly provided counts and TCRbeta diversity after one year, as hyperexpanded clones declined.

Trimming took off 6 bases at V and 7 bases at J, with 10 bases between the two ends. The CDR3 covers 11 residues. The V gene's germline CDR1 is SQVTM and CDR2 ANQGSEA. Preparation of the TCRbeta library used unique molecular identifiers. Via MiXCR, TCRdb re-called the PCR reads, giving one row per CDR3 protein. The sample includes about 640,000 distinct CDR3 sequences, 10% to 15% of them seen just once. In its sample, this clonotype was seen a few times. Its antigen is not identified. The sequenced sample was PBMCs, mostly from graft donor cells, obtained 360 days after TCRalphabeta/CD19-depleted stem cell transplant. The TCR originated in a male patient younger than 18 who had a stem cell transplant for acute myeloid leukemia, so the T cells may come from the graft donor. The chain employs TRBV29-1 and TRBJ2-1; a possible D gene is TRBD1 (6 bases). This CDR3 reads CSVSRGNEQFF. The CDR3 nucleotides are TGCAGCGTCTCTAGGGGGAATGAGCAGTTCTTC.